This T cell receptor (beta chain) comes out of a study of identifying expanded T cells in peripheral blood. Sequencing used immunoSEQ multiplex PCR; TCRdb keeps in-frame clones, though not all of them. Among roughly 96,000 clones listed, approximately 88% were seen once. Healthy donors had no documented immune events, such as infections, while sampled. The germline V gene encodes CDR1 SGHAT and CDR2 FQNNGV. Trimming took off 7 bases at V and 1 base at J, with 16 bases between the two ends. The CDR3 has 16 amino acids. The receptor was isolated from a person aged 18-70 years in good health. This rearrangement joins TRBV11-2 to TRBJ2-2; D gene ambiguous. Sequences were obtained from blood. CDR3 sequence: CASTQPRSGNTGELFF. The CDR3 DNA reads TGTGCCAGCACCCAGCCGAGGTCCGGGAACACCGGGGAGCTGTTTTTT. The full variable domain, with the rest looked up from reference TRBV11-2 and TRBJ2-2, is EAGVAQSPRYKIIEKRQSVAFWCNPISGHATLYWYQQILGQGPKLLIQFQNNGVVDDSQLPKDRFSAERLKGVDSTLKIQPAKLEDSAVYLCASTQPRSGNTGELFFGEGSRLTVL.